This entry concerns a single T cell receptor beta chain. What it recognizes is unknown. The sample's time point: patch test 3, about 24 weeks after DPC sensitization. Treatment described: therapeutic diphenylcyclopropenone sensitization with weekly scalp DPC. TCRdb reprocessed the RACE reads with MiXCR, giving one entry per CDR3 protein. The top ten clones hold less than 3% of a sample with 100,000 or so distinct CDR3 sequences, approximately 36% of them seen once. The data were obtained in a study of human T cells and chemical hapten exposure. Study outcomes and limitations: Expanded TCRs clustered into significantly more large CDR3 similarity groups than controls, the analysis revealed.

The TCR comes from a man aged 35-49 years with alopecia areata. Some clones in this sample may be carry-over from other donors' samples. Here the sequenced sample was whole blood, taken in connection with sensitization to the hapten diphenylcyclopropenone (DPC).

Here the CDR3 reads CASSSLGGGADTQYF. The DNA for the CDR3 is TGTGCCAGCAGCTCCCTCGGGGGAGGGGCAGATACGCAGTATTTT. The chain joins TRBV7-9 to TRBJ2-3; 7 positions agree with TRBD2. V shed 4 bases and J 4 bases; nucleotides not matched to a gene: 8. Germline V gene lookup returns CDR1 SEHNR and CDR2 FQNEAQ (reference sequence). The CDR3 is 15 amino acids. Together with reference TRBV7-9 and TRBJ2-3, the CDR3 gives the full variable domain: DTGVSQNPRHKITKRGQNVTFRCDPISEHNRLYWYRQTLGQGPEFLTYFQNEAQLEKSRLLSDRFSAERPKGSFSTLEIQRTEQGDSAMYLCASSSLGGGADTQYFGPGTRLTVL.